One and the same sample provided the 28 T cell receptor beta chains below, sequenced in a study of blood T cell repertoires in COVID-19. Repertoires were generated with immunoSEQ multiplex PCR, while TCRdb's copy carries only in-frame clones and drops some. The sample lists a few hundred thousand clones, about 88% occurring once. The sequenced sample was peripheral blood. The receptors originated from a woman aged 70 to 79 with active or convalescent COVID-19.

The V and J genes are TRBV25-1 and TRBJ1-5; 8 positions agree with TRBD1. Germline values: CDR1 MGHDK, CDR2 SYGVNS. Trimming took 1 base from V and 4 from J; bases not matched to a gene: 3. The length of the CDR3 is 15 residues. CDR3 bases: TGTGCCAGCAGTGAATCGGGACAGGTTAATCAGCCCCAGCATTTT. Protein product: CASSESGQVNQPQHF.

This clone was observed a single time. The V and J genes are TRBV7-2 and TRBJ1-2; no reliable D call. Germline CDR1 SGHTA, CDR2 FQGNSA. V gave up 0 bases and J gave up 0 bases, with 5 bases separating them. The CDR3 sequence is 14 residues long. CDR3 loop: CASSLAGPNYGYTF. The CDR3 DNA reads as TGTGCCAGCAGCTTAGCCGGTCCTAACTATGGCTACACCTTC.

The chain carries TRBV4-3 and TRBJ2-7; D is perhaps TRBD2 (7 bases). V was cut by 0 bases and J by 6 bases, with 12 bases left in between. This CDR3 has 14 residues. Germline V CDR1 and CDR2: LGHNA, YSLEER. This CDR3 reads CASSQERGGGEQYF. The CDR3 DNA sequence: TGCGCCAGCAGCCAAGAGAGGGGGGGCGGCGAGCAGTACTTC.

The chain joins TRBV27 to TRBJ2-1; no clear D. Germline V gene lookup returns CDR1 MNHEY and CDR2 SMNVEV (reference sequence). Trimming cost V 3 bases and J 5 bases, with 8 bases left between them. This CDR3 region has 13 residues. CDR3 DNA sequence: TGTGCCAGCAGTTTTCAGATCCACAATGAGCAGTTCTTC. Its protein product is CASSFQIHNEQFF.

The genes are TRBV6-5 and TRBJ2-5, with D perhaps matching TRBD1 (5 bases). The CDR3 runs 12 residues. V was shortened by 6 bases and J by 7 bases, with 12 bases between the two germline ends. CDR1 and CDR2 (germline): MNHEY, SVGAGI. CDR3 DNA: TGTGCCAGCAGCCAACCGCAGGGGACCCAGTACTTC. Translation: CASSQPQGTQYF.

This clone was detected only a few times. This chain connects TRBV19 to TRBJ1-5, with a tentative D call TRBD1 (5 bases). The germline V gene encodes CDR1 LNHDA and CDR2 SQIVND (reference sequence). V was clipped by 3 bases and J by 5 bases, with 8 bases between them. The CDR3 is 13 amino acids. The CDR3 loop reads CASSIRGDQPQHF. The CDR3 DNA reads as TGTGCCAGTAGTATCCGGGGGGATCAGCCCCAGCATTTT.

The rearrangement uses TRBV25-1 and TRBJ2-7; TRBD1 aligns across 7 bases. CDR1 is MGHDK, CDR2 SYGVNS, per germline. After removal of 2 bases from V and 6 bases from J, the junction contained 1 base not matched to a gene. CDR3 length: 12 amino acids. The CDR3 sequence: CASSENRGEQYF. The CDR3 DNA reads as TGTGCCAGCAGTGAAAACAGGGGCGAGCAGTACTTC.

The chain has TRBV5-4 and TRBJ1-5; D is unresolved. V was clipped by 0 bases and J by 4 bases, with 11 bases between them. CDR1 is SGHNT and CDR2 is YYREEE in the germline V gene (reference sequence). The CDR3 has 15 residues. CDR3: CASSLGLEANQPQHF. CDR3 nucleotides: TGTGCCAGCAGCTTGGGGCTTGAGGCAAATCAGCCCCAGCATTTT.

The V gene is TRBV7-9, the J gene TRBJ1-6; D not resolved. The CDR3 runs 14 residues. Trimming left V 5 bases short and J 12 bases short, with 17 bases between. From germline, CDR1 is SEHNR and CDR2 FQNEAQ (reference sequence). Here the CDR3 DNA reads TGTGCCAGCAGCCCCGCGAGGGTGCCAAGACCCCTCCACTTT. Translating it yields CASSPARVPRPLHF.

This clone was seen a single time. V is TRBV7-2 and J is TRBJ1-2; D is uncertain. Germline lookup yields CDR1 SGHTA and CDR2 FQGNSA. V was trimmed by 3 bases and J by 1 base, leaving 15 bases between them. The CDR3 consists of 16 residues. CDR3 residues: CASSFRGPAGNYGYTF. The CDR3 bases are TGTGCCAGCAGCTTTCGCGGGCCAGCGGGTAACTATGGCTACACCTTC.

The CDR3 DNA is TGTGCCAGCAGCTACGGGGTCGGAGGTGTGGGGTTCTTC. Its translation: CASSYGVGGVGFF. The V gene is TRBV7-3, the J gene TRBJ2-1; D might be TRBD2 (5 bases). V lost 4 bases to trimming and J lost 15 bases, with 19 bases between them. This CDR3 is 13 amino acids long. The germline CDR1 and CDR2 sequences are SGHTA and FQGTGA.

The chain employs TRBV2 and TRBJ2-2; possible D gene TRBD2, 5 bases. The CDR3 extends over 15 amino acids. Per the germline V gene, CDR1 is SNHLY and CDR2 is FYNNEI. V was cut by 4 bases and J by 9 bases, with 18 bases left in between. This chain's CDR3 is CASSGGARGGRELFF. The CDR3 bases are TGTGCCAGCAGTGGAGGTGCTCGCGGAGGCCGGGAGCTGTTTTTT.

The V call is TRBV4-3, the J call TRBJ2-7; D may be TRBD2 (5 bases). CDR1 LGHNA and CDR2 YSLEER come from the germline V gene. CDR3 length equals 14 residues. Trimming removed 1 base from V and 2 bases from J, with 9 bases in between. DNA for the CDR3: TGCGCCAGCAGCCAAGGCCCGGGGACCTACGAGCAGTACTTC. Protein sequence: CASSQGPGTYEQYF.

The rearrangement uses TRBV6-5 and TRBJ1-1, with TRBD1 as a possible D gene (5 bases). The CDR3 consists of 15 residues. The V and J ends lost 2 bases and 0 bases respectively, with 10 bases between them. Germline CDR1 is MNHEY and CDR2 is SVGAGI. Here the CDR3 DNA reads TGTGCCAGCAGTTACGGTGGGGCCCTGAACACTGAAGCTTTCTTT. Its protein is CASSYGGALNTEAFF.

The chain recombines TRBV2 with TRBJ1-6; D not certain. The CDR3 is 17 residues long. V lost 3 bases and J 0 bases, leaving 12 bases between the germline ends. CDR1 and CDR2 (germline): SNHLY, FYNNEI. The chain's CDR3 is CASSDKLSSSYNSPLHF. In DNA form, the CDR3 reads TGTGCCAGCAGTGATAAGCTCTCGAGCTCCTATAATTCACCCCTCCACTTT.

In its sample, this clone was seen once. V usage is TRBV9 and J usage is TRBJ2-5; TRBD2 aligns across 14 bases. Germline lookup yields CDR1 SGDLS and CDR2 YYNGEE. Trimming cost V 5 bases and J 2 bases; bases outside gene matches: 5. The CDR3 consists of 16 residues. Here the CDR3 DNA reads TGTGCCAGCAGTCCCGGACTAGCGGGGGGACAAGAGACCCAGTACTTC. This translates into CASSPGLAGGQETQYF.

The chain is built from TRBV19 and TRBJ2-6; TRBD1 aligns across 8 bases. After removal of 6 bases from V and 0 bases from J, the junction contained 4 bases not matched to a gene. The germline gives CDR1 LNHDA, CDR2 SQIVND (reference sequence). The CDR3 length is 16 residues. CDR3 DNA: TGTGCCAGTAGGAGGACAGGGAGCTCTGGGGCCAACGTCCTGACTTTC. Protein product: CASRRTGSSGANVLTF.

This chain uses TRBV7-6 with TRBJ2-7; perhaps TRBD2 as D (6 bases). Deletions cut 5 bases from V and 1 base from J, with 18 bases between. This CDR3 is built from 16 residues. The V gene's germline CDR1 is SGHVS and CDR2 FNYEAQ. CDR3 nucleotide sequence: TGTGCCAGCAGCCCCCAAGTGGGGCGGGGATCCTACGAGCAGTACTTC. Protein sequence: CASSPQVGRGSYEQYF.

The chain links TRBV24-1 to TRBJ1-2; 7 nucleotides match TRBD1. This CDR3 has 12 amino acids. Germline V lookup: CDR1 KGHDR, CDR2 SFDVKD. With V trimmed by 4 bases and J by 7 bases, 2 bases remained unmatched. This CDR3 reads CATSERDSGYTF. The DNA of the CDR3 is TGTGCCACCAGTGAGAGGGACAGTGGCTACACCTTC.

The DNA for the CDR3 is TGCAGTGCTAGTACCGGCAGGGGGCGTTCGAACACCGGGGAGCTGTTTTTT. Residues: CSASTGRGRSNTGELFF. The rearrangement uses TRBV20-1 and TRBJ2-2; 8 nucleotides align to TRBD1. CDR1 and CDR2 from the germline V gene are DFQATT and SNEGSKA (reference sequence). The V gene end was trimmed by 3 bases and the J gene end by 0 bases; junction bases not matched to a gene: 9. CDR3 length: 17 residues.

This clone was seen once. The chain is built from TRBV10-3 and TRBJ2-3; 9 bases are shared with TRBD2. The germline V gene has CDR1 ENHRY and CDR2 SYGVKD. This CDR3 region has 15 residues. Trimming removed 8 bases from V and 3 bases from J; junction bases left unmatched: 9. The CDR3 is CAIGVSSGVTDTQYF. CDR3 DNA sequence: TGTGCCATCGGGGTTTCTAGCGGGGTAACAGATACGCAGTATTTT.

This clone was counted a few times. The V and J genes are TRBV24-1 and TRBJ1-1, with TRBD1 matching over 8 bases. Germline CDR1 KGHDR, CDR2 SFDVKD. With V trimmed by 5 bases and J by 1 base, 5 bases remained unmatched. The CDR3 has 15 residues. This chain's CDR3 is CATSAHDRGNTEAFF. In nucleotides, the CDR3 is TGTGCCACCAGTGCCCACGACAGGGGGAACACTGAAGCTTTCTTT.

The chain employs TRBV29-1 and TRBJ1-4; D unclear. Germline CDR1 SQVTM, CDR2 ANQGSEA. V shed 4 bases and J shed 6 bases, with 12 bases lying between them. This CDR3 is 13 amino acids long. The CDR3 loop is CSVGASGDEKLFF. For the CDR3, the DNA is TGCAGCGTTGGGGCCAGCGGAGATGAAAAACTGTTTTTT.

CDR3: CSVERQKGTDTQYF. CDR3 bases: TGCAGCGTTGAGCGACAGAAAGGCACAGATACGCAGTATTTT. The chain links TRBV29-1 to TRBJ2-3, with D possibly TRBD1 on 5 matching bases. The germline V gene has CDR1 SQVTM and CDR2 ANQGSEA. The CDR3 is 14 residues long. Trimming pared 3 bases from V and 1 base from J, leaving 11 bases between.

V and J are TRBV5-8 and TRBJ2-7; tentative D call: TRBD2 (5 bases). This CDR3 comprises 14 residues. CDR1 SGHTS and CDR2 YDEGEE come from the germline V gene. Trimming left V 5 bases short and J 5 bases short, with 17 bases between. As DNA, the CDR3 is TGTGCCAGCAGTTTACTAGGCCTGGCAAACGAGCAGTACTTC. Its protein product is CASSLLGLANEQYF.

This clone came up a few times. The chain has TRBV12-3 or TRBV12-4 and TRBJ2-7; D gene uncertain. The CDR3 sequence is 11 residues long. V was pared by 3 bases and J by 5 bases, with 5 bases between. The CDR3 spells CASSFLDEQYF. The CDR3 DNA is TGTGCCAGCAGTTTTCTTGACGAGCAGTACTTC.

The chain uses TRBV7-2 and TRBJ2-2, with 9 bases fitting TRBD1. The CDR3 runs to 16 residues. The germline V gene encodes CDR1 SGHTA and CDR2 FQGNSA. Germline trimming cut 8 bases from V and 2 bases from J; bases unmatched to any gene: 9. The CDR3 sequence is CASSRLQGANTGELFF. The CDR3 bases are TGTGCCAGCTCGAGATTACAGGGGGCAAACACCGGGGAGCTGTTTTTT.

V gene TRBV19 combines with J gene TRBJ1-5; the D is unclear. V lost 9 bases, J lost 5 bases, and 17 bases lay in between. This CDR3 has 14 amino acids. Germline V gene sequence: CDR1 LNHDA, CDR2 SQIVND (reference sequence). CDR3 nucleotides: TGTGCCAGCCGGATGGGCTTATCCGATCAGCCCCAGCATTTT. Residues: CASRMGLSDQPQHF.